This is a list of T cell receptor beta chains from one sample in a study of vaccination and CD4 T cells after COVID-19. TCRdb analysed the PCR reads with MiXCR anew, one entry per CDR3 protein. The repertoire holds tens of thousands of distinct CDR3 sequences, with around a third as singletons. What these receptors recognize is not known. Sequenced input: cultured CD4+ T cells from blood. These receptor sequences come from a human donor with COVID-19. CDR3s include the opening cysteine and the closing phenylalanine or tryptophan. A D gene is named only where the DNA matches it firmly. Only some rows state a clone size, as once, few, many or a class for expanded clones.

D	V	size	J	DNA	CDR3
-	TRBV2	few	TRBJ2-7	TGTGCCAGCAACGTAGATAGCGAGCAGTACTTC	CASNVDSEQYF
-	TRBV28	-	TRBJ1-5	TGTGCCAGCAGCCCCTCCGGACAGCCCCAGCATTTT	CASSPSGQPQHF
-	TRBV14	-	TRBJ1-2	TGTGCCAGCAGCCAGACTATGGGGGTAAAGGGCTACACCTTC	CASSQTMGVKGYTF
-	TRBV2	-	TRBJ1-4	TGTGCCAGTCGACTAGGGACCATGGGAACTGCTAATGAAAAACTGTTTTTT	CASRLGTMGTANEKLFF
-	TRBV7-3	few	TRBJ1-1	TGTGCCAGCAGCTTAGGGGACGGCACTGAAGCTTTCTTT	CASSLGDGTEAFF
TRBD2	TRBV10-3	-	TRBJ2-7	TGTGCCATCATGGCGAGCGGGGGGGCCCGGGAGCAGTACTTC	CAIMASGGAREQYF
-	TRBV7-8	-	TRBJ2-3	TGTGCCAGCAGCTCTACAGATACGCAGTATTTT	CASSSTDTQYF
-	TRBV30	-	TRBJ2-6	TGTGCCTGTACCAGGGAGTCTGGGGCCAACGTCCTGACTTTC	CACTRESGANVLTF
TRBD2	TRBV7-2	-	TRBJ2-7	TGTGCCAGCAGCTTTGGGACTAGCGGGGGGGCCTACGAGCAGTACTTC	CASSFGTSGGAYEQYF
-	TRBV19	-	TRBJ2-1	TGTGCCAGTAGTATTTTATCTAGCTCCTACAATGAGCAGTTCTTC	CASSILSSSYNEQFF
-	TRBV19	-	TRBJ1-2	TGTGCCAGTAGTATATTTCGGGGCAATGGCTACACCTTC	CASSIFRGNGYTF
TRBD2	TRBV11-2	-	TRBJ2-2	TGTGCCAGCAGCTTTGGGCTAGCGGGGGGGTACACCGGGGAGCTGTTTTTT	CASSFGLAGGYTGELFF
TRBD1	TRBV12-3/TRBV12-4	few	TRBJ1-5	TGTGCCAGCAGTTTAGTAGGATCAGGGGGTCAGCCCCAGCATTTT	CASSLVGSGGQPQHF
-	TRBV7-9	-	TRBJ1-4	TGTGCCAGCAGCACTAAGGCGGTCGAGGGGTGGACTAATGAAAAACTGTTTTTT	CASSTKAVEGWTNEKLFF
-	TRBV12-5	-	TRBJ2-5	TGTGCTAGTGGTTTGGTGGGTCCGGAGACCCAGTACTTC	CASGLVGPETQYF
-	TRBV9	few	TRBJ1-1	TGTGCCAGCAGCGTAGCTCCCCTCAGTGGGAAGAACACTGAAGCTTTCTTT	CASSVAPLSGKNTEAFF
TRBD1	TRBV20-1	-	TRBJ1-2	TGCACCCTGGGGACAGCTGGCTACACCTTC	CTLGTAGYTF
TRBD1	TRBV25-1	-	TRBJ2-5	TGTGCCAGCAGTGTGGGACAGGCCCAACAAGAGACCCAGTACTTC	CASSVGQAQQETQYF
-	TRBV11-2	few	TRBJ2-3	TGTGCCAGCAGCTTAGGGGGTGCCAGGGAAGATACGCAGTATTTT	CASSLGGAREDTQYF
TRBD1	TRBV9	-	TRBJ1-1	TGTGCCAGCAGCGTAGGGGACAGGGGGCCCACTGAAGCTTTCTTT	CASSVGDRGPTEAFF
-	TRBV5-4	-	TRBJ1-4	TGTGCCAGCAGCTTGGCTGGGGTTCTTGAAAAACTGTTTTTT	CASSLAGVLEKLFF
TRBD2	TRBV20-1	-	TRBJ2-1	TGCAGTGCTAGAGACAGAACTAGCGGGGGAGCCGGTGAGCAGTTCTTC	CSARDRTSGGAGEQFF
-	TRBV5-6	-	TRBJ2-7	TGTGCCAGCAGCTTGGAACAGCCCAAGCAGTACTTC	CASSLEQPKQYF
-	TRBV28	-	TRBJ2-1	TGTGCCAGCAGATTTAGACAGGACTCCTACAATGAGCAGTTCTTC	CASRFRQDSYNEQFF
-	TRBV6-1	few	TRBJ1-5	TGTGCCAGCAGTGTCATGGCAGGGAATAATCAGCCCCAGCATTTT	CASSVMAGNNQPQHF
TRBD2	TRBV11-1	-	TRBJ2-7	TGTGCCAGCAGTTCTAGGACTAGTATCTTCTACGAGCAGTACTTC	CASSSRTSIFYEQYF
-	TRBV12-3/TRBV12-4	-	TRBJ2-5	TGTGCCAGCAGCTTAAGGGGACTGAAGCAAGAGACCCAGTACTTC	CASSLRGLKQETQYF
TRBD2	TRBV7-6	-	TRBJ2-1	TGTGCCAGCAGTACTAGCGGGGGCTACAATGAGCAGTTCTTC	CASSTSGGYNEQFF
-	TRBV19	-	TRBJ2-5	TGTGCCAGTAGTACGGATTATCGGGTAGAAGAGACCCAGTACTTC	CASSTDYRVEETQYF
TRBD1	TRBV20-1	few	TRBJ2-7	TGCAGTGCTGGTAACCGGGACAGGGCGTCCTACGAGCAGTACTTC	CSAGNRDRASYEQYF
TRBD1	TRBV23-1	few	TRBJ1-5	TGCGCCAGCAGTCAGGTCCCTATACAGGGGGCAGGGTCGGGCCAGCATTTT	CASSQVPIQGAGSGQHF
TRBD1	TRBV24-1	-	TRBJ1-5	TGTGCCACCAGTGATCGGATACGAACAGGGGGCTGTCAGCCCCAGCATTTT	CATSDRIRTGGCQPQHF
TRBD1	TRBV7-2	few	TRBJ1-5	TGTGCCAGCAGCTTCAACAGGGGGCAGGGCAATCAGCCCCAGCATTTT	CASSFNRGQGNQPQHF
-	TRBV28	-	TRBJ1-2	TGTGCCAGCAGTTCCTTTACCGGACGGGACTATGGCTACACCTTC	CASSSFTGRDYGYTF
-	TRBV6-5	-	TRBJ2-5	TGTGCCAGCAGTTACCTCGGGAAGTCCCAGTACTTC	CASSYLGKSQYF
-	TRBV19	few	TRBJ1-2	TGTGCCAGTAGTATAGAACAGCCCTATGGCTACACCTTC	CASSIEQPYGYTF
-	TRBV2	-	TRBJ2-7	TGTGCCAGCGGGGGGGCTAGCAACGAGCAGTACTTC	CASGGASNEQYF
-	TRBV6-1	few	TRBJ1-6	TGTGCCAGCAGTGACGGCGGGGGGCTTAGGGACTCACCCCTCCACTTT	CASSDGGGLRDSPLHF
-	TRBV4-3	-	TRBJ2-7	TGCGCCAGCAGCCAAGTGGCGGGGATTTACGAGCAGTACTTC	CASSQVAGIYEQYF
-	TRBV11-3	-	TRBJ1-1	TGTGCCAGCAGCTTAGGCCAGAAAGCTTTCTTT	CASSLGQKAFF
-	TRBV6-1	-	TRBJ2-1	TGTGCCAGCAGTGCCAAACCGGGACCACCAAACGGCAATGAGCAGTTCTTC	CASSAKPGPPNGNEQFF
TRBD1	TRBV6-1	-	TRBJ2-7	TGTGCCAGCAGTGGCTCGGGACAGGGGAGTAAGGCGCAGTACTTC	CASSGSGQGSKAQYF
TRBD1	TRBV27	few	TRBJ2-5	TGTGCCAGCAGTTTAAGCCCCCGGACAGGGGAGACCCAGTACTTC	CASSLSPRTGETQYF
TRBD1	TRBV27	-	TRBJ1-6	TGTGCCAGCAGTTCCCGGGGAGGGGGCTACTCACCCCTCCACTTT	CASSSRGGGYSPLHF
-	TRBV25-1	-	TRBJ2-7	TGTGCCAGCTCGGGGGCTCGGGTTGCCGAGCAGTACTTC	CASSGARVAEQYF
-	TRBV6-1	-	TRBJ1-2	TGTGCCAGCAGACAGACAGGATTCTATGGCTACACCTTC	CASRQTGFYGYTF
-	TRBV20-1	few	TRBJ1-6	TGCAGTGCTAGAGCCGGCGCGGGCGATAATTCACCCCTCCACTTT	CSARAGAGDNSPLHF
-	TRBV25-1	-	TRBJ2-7	TGTGCCAGCAGTGAATATGGAAAATCGGGACAAAACTTC	CASSEYGKSGQNF
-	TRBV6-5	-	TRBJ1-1	TGTGCCAGCAGTTACTCAGGGGCGGGCACTGAAGCTTTCTTT	CASSYSGAGTEAFF
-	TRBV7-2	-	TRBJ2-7	TGTGCCAGCAGCTTAGTTGTGGGTAGAGGGGAGCAGTACTTC	CASSLVVGRGEQYF